This T cell receptor (beta chain) was observed in a study of blood T cells in healthy people across ages. Notes on this clonotype: Its antigen is unidentified. A read error may account for a junction end that differs from germline.

There were healthy Caucasian individuals from Russia, aged roughly 6 to 100, serving as donors. Notes on the study in general: There was a strong correlation between TCR beta diversity and naive T cell percentage.

For the second PCR, which ran for roughly 6 to 11 cycles, a sample-barcoded 5' primer and a J-beta primer mix were used. Each cDNA molecule was tagged by a template-switch adaptor that had 12 random nucleotides. TCRdb re-called the 5' RACE reads through MiXCR, storing one row per CDR3 protein. This table holds fewer than 1.5 million distinct CDR3 sequences, around 42% found once. This CDR3 comprises 15 residues. Germline-derived CDR1 and CDR2 are ENHRY and SYGVKD. The sequence was collected from a woman aged 18-35 years in good health. Sequencing input: blood. V and J are TRBV10-3 and TRBJ2-3, with D perhaps matching TRBD1 (5 bases). The CDR3 loop reads CAISEALSSTDMQYF. The CDR3 region has the DNA TGTGCCATCAGTGAGGCGTTGAGTTCGACAGATATGCAGTATTTT.